This TCR beta chain comes out of a study of beta chain features in type 1 diabetes (dated by TCRdb to 2017 to 2018). At the level of the whole study: No differences in mean age, gender distribution, total cell number or subset yield were found between patients and healthy donors. A total of approximately 100 million sorted cells were examined across all samples, and the number of cells per subset was strongly correlated with RNA yield. The study compared TCRB repertoires of sorted circulating CD4+ T cell subsets between recently diagnosed type 1 diabetes patients and matched healthy donors. Whereas all 30 or so donors provided naive and central memory subsets, regulatory and stem cell-like memory subsets were isolated from just 8 patients and about 8 healthy donors.

This clone has more than one count but fewer than ten. Its antigen has not been determined. No much larger clonotype is one base removed from it; base qualities were not supplied. V is cut by 0 bases and J by 3 bases, and the space between the germline ends is 6 bases. The germline V gene gives CDR1 as SGHDT and CDR2 as YYEEEE. Including the terminal cysteine and phenylalanine, the CDR3 comprises 14 residues. CDR3 DNA only is kept here, 42 bases in frame from base 1. Each donor gave one peripheral blood draw, averaging approximately 110 mL, which was collected into heparinised tubes. Naive, central memory, regulatory and stem cell-like memory CD4+ T cells were sorted on a BD FACSAria II using a panel including CD45RO, CCR7, CD25, CD127, CD95 and CD27. Every sorted population had a purity above 98%. Right away, PBMCs were isolated by Lymphoprep density gradient centrifugation and were stained directly, with no culture step. Samples were stained and sorted in pairs, with one healthy donor and one patient per experiment, so that batch effects were minimized.

The paper's findings and limits, for the study overall: In all four CD4+ subsets, TCRB CDR3 length was moderately but significantly shorter in type 1 diabetes patients. HLA sub-analyses involved small numbers of individuals, so any influence of HLA type on TCRB rearrangement remained unresolved. At VDJ recombination sites, type 1 diabetes patients had fewer insertions and more deleted nucleotides, which implies abnormalities in thymic rearrangement. The naive, central memory and regulatory TCRB repertoires appeared to resemble one another more closely among patients than among healthy donors. Because cDNA was sequenced instead of genomic DNA, activated cells with high expression could be over-represented, although the groups did not differ in activation or CD3 levels. PCR may preferentially amplify shorter templates, but because patient and control samples were amplified and corrected together, any resulting skew would affect both groups equally.

All of the isolated RNA was reverse transcribed with the High Capacity cDNA Reverse Transcription Kit, so expressed TCRB transcripts were sequenced. Naive, central memory and regulatory T cell samples underwent deep immunoSEQ sequencing, averaging around 4 million total reads per sample. Sorted cells were lysed in RLT buffer, and RNA was extracted using DNase-treated RNeasy Micro or Mini kits according to cell number. Each cell subset was processed on its own to prevent cross-contamination, while patient and healthy donor samples were processed together. Using the immunoSEQ multiplex PCR, TCRB sequences were amplified from cDNA into 87-bp fragments spanning the CDR3 region. The amplicons were sequenced using the Illumina HiSeq platform. For the original study's pipeline: Synthetic template baselines were used to correct PCR bias computationally, reads within Hamming distance 2 were collapsed, and singletons that could not be merged were discarded. Reads were aligned against IMGT to assign V, D and J genes, CDR3 length and insertions or deletions at six rearrangement sites. Within each subset, clonotype counts were normalized to sorted cell number, and only after that were true diversity and Gini coefficients computed with the tcR R package. The overlap coefficient, calculated on TCRB nucleotide sequences, was used to measure repertoire sharing. TCRdb took over this immuneACCESS table, retaining in-frame rearrangements with V and J assigned. Such tables are incomplete; in checked studies, under half of the missing clones stem from an unresolved V gene, and the remainder is unexplained. V, J and clone size are those of that table, while D and trimming were read from the DNA. For this sample there are around 290,000 clones; 8% appear just once. The leading ten clones occupy roughly 1% of the sample.

This TCR was recovered from a woman aged 18-29 years in good health. The material sequenced was central memory CD4+ T cells from blood. Recombination joined TRBV5-6 with TRBJ2-2; TRBD1 could be the D gene, as 5 bases match. In nucleotide form, the sequence is TGTGCCAGCAGCTTGGAGGGGCACACCGGGGAGCTGTTTTTT. Its coded protein is CASSLEGHTGELFF.